This T cell receptor beta chain stems from a study of CD4 T cells in relation to SARS-CoV-2 and coronaviruses. In the case of this clone: As yet, its antigen is unknown.

Germline V gives CDR1 MDHEN, CDR2 SYDVKM. This CDR3 contains 12 residues. With 6 bases removed from V and 3 bases from J, the gap between germline ends came to 9 bases. Method: immunoSEQ multiplex PCR; TCRdb's copy keeps in-frame clones and lacks some. The data hold 35,000 to 45,000 clones, with 84% observed a single time. Specimen: naive CD4+ T cells from PBMCs, cultured in vitro. Sample subset: naive CD4+ T cells isolated by negative enrichment. The receptor was derived from an adult with COVID-19. V and J are TRBV28 and TRBJ2-7, with unresolved D. CDR3 residues: CASSPNSYEQYF. The CDR3 nucleotides read TGTGCCAGCAGCCCTAACAGCTACGAGCAGTACTTC.